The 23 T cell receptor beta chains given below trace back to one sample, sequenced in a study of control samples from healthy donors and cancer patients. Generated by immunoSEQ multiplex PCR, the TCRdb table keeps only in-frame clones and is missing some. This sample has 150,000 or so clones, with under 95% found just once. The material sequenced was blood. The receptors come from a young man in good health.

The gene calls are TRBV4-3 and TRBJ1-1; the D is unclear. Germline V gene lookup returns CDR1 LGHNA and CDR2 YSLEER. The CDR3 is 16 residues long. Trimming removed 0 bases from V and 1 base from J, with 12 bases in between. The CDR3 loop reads CASSQDVVGRNTEAFF. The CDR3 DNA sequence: TGCGCCAGCAGCCAAGATGTAGTGGGCCGGAACACTGAAGCTTTCTTT.

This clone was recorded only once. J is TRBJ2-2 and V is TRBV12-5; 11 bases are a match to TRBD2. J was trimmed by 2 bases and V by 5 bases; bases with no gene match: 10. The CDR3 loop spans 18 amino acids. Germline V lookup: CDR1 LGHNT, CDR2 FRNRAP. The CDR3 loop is CASGLITSGSLNTGELFF. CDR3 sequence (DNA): TGTGCTAGTGGTCTTATTACTAGCGGGAGCTTAAACACCGGGGAGCTGTTTTTT.

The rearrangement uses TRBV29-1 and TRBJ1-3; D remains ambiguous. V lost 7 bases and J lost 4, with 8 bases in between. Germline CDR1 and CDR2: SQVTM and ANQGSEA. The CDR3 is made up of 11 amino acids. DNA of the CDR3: TGCAGCGCCGACCGGGGAAACACCATATATTTT. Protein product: CSADRGNTIYF.

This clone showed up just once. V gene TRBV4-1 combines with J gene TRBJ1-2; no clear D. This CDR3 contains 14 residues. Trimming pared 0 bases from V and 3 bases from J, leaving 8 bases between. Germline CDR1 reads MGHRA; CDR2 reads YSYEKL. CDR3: CASSQDRRHYGYTF. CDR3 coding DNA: TGCGCCAGCAGCCAAGATCGCAGACACTATGGCTACACCTTC.

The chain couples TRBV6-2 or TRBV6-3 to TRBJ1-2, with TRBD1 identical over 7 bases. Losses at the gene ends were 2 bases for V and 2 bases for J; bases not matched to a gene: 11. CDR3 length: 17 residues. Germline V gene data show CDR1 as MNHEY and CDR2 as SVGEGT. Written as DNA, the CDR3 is TGTGCCAGCAGTTACCAAGTGACAGGGAGTATCAACTATGGCTACACCTTC. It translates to CASSYQVTGSINYGYTF.

The CDR3 nucleotides are TGTGCCAGCAGCCCACGGGGACGAAAAAACACCATATATTTT. Its protein product is CASSPRGRKNTIYF. This sequence joins TRBV28 and TRBJ1-3, with D possibly TRBD1 on 5 matching bases. Between the trimmed V and J ends, which lost 6 bases and 6 bases, there was a span of 15 bases. This CDR3 is built from 14 residues. Germline CDR1 reads MDHEN; CDR2 reads SYDVKM.

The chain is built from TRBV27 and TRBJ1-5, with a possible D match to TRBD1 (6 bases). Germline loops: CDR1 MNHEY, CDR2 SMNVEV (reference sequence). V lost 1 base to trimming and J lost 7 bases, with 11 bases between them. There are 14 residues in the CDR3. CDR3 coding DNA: TGTGCCAGCAGTTTATACAGGGTGGAGCAGCCCCAGCATTTT. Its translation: CASSLYRVEQPQHF.

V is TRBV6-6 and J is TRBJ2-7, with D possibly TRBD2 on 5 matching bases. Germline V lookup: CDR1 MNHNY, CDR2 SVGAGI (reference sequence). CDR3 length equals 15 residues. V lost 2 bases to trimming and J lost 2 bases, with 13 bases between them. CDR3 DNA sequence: TGTGCCAGCAGTTACGGGCAGGAGGTGGCCTACGAGCAGTACTTC. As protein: CASSYGQEVAYEQYF.

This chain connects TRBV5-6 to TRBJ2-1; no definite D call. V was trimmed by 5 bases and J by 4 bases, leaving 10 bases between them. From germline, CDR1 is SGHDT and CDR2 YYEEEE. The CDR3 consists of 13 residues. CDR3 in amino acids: CASRPRRYNEQFF. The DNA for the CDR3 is TGTGCCAGCAGACCCCGACGGTACAATGAGCAGTTCTTC. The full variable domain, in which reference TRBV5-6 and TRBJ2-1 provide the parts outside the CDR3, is DAGVTQSPTHLIKTRGQQVTLRCSPKSGHDTVSWYQQALGQGPQFIFQYYEEEERQRGNFPDRFSGHQFPNYSSELNVNALLLGDSALYLCASRPRRYNEQFFGPGTRLTVL.

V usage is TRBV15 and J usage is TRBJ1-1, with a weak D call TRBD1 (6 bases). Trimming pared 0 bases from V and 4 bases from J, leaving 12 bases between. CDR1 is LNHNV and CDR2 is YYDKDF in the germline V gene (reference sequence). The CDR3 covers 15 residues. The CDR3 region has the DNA TGTGCCACCAGCAGAGAATTAAAAGGGGGCACTGAAGCTTTCTTT. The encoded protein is CATSRELKGGTEAFF.

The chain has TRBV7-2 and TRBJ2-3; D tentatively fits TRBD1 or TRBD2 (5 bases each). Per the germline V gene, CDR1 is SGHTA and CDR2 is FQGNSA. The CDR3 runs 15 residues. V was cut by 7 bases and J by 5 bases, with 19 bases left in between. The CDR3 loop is CASTPPGRFKDTQYF. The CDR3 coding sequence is TGTGCCAGCACCCCTCCGGGACGCTTTAAAGATACGCAGTATTTT.

CDR3 residues: CASSIGRETQYF. The CDR3 coding sequence is TGTGCCAGTAGTATAGGACGAGAGACCCAGTACTTC. The chain joins TRBV19 to TRBJ2-5, with D hard to call. This CDR3 has 12 residues. Germline V lookup: CDR1 LNHDA, CDR2 SQIVND (reference sequence). V was pared by 1 base and J by 4 bases, with 4 bases between.

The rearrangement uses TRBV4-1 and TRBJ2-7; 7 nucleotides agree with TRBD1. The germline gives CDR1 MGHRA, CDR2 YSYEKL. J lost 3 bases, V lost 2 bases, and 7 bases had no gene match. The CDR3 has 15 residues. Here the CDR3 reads CASSQNRGTGYEQYF. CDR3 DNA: TGCGCCAGCAGCCAAAACAGGGGTACGGGCTACGAGCAGTACTTC.

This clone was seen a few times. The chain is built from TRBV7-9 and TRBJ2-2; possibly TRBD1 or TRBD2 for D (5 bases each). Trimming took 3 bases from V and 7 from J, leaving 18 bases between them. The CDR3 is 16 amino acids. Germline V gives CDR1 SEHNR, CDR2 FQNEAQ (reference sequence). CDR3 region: CASSFYSGPSGGELFF. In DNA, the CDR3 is TGTGCCAGCAGCTTTTACTCGGGACCCTCTGGCGGGGAGCTGTTTTTT.

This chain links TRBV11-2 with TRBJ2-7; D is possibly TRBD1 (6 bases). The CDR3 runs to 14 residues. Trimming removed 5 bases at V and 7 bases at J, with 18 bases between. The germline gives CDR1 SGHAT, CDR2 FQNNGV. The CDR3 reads CASSTRQVGWEQYF. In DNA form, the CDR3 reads TGTGCCAGCAGCACGAGACAGGTTGGATGGGAGCAGTACTTC.

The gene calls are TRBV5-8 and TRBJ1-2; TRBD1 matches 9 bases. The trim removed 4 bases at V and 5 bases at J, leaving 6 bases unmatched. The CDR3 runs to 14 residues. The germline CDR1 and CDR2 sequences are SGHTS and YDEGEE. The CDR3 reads CASSLGTGPYGYTF. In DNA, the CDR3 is TGTGCCAGCAGCCTAGGGACAGGGCCTTATGGCTACACCTTC.

The CDR3 sequence: CASSLDESYEQYF. In nucleotides, the CDR3 is TGCGCCAGCAGCTTGGATGAGTCCTACGAGCAGTACTTC. V is TRBV5-1 and J is TRBJ2-7; D uncertain. V lost 0 bases and J lost 1, with 5 bases in between. Germline V gene lookup returns CDR1 SGHRS and CDR2 YFSETQ. CDR3 length equals 13 residues.

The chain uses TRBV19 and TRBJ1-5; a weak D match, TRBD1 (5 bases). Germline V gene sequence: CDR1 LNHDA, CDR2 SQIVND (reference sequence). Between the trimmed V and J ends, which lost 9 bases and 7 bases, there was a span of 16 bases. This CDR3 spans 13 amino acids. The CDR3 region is CASNFRGEQPQHF. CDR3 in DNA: TGTGCCAGCAACTTTCGGGGGGAGCAGCCCCAGCATTTT.

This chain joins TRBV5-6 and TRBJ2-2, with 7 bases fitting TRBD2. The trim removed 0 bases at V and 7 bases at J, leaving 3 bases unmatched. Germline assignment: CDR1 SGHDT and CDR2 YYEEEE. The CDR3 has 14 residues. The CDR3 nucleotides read TGTGCCAGCAGCTTGGCGGGAGGAGGCGGGGAGCTGTTTTTT. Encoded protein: CASSLAGGGGELFF.

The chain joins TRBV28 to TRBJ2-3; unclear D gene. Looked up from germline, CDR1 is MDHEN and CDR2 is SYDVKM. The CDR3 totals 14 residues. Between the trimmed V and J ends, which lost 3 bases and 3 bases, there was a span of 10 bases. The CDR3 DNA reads TGTGCCAGCAGTTTTGTCAGGAGTACAGATACGCAGTATTTT. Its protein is CASSFVRSTDTQYF. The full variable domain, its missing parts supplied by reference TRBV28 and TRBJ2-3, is DVKVTQSSRYLVKRTGEKVFLECVQDMDHENMFWYRQDPGLGLRLIYFSYDVKMKEKGDIPEGYSVSREKKERFSLILESASTNQTSMYLCASSFVRSTDTQYFGPGTRLTVL.

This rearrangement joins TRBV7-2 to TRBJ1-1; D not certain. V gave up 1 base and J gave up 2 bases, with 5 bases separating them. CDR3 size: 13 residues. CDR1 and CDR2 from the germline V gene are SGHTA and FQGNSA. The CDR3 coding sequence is TGTGCCAGCAGCTTAGTCGCTAACACTGAAGCTTTCTTT. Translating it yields CASSLVANTEAFF.

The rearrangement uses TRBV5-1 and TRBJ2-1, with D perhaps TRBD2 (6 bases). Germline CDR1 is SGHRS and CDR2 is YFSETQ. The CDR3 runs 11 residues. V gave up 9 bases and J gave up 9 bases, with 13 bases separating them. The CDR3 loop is CATALGGEQFF. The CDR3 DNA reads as TGCGCCACCGCCCTCGGGGGTGAGCAGTTCTTC.

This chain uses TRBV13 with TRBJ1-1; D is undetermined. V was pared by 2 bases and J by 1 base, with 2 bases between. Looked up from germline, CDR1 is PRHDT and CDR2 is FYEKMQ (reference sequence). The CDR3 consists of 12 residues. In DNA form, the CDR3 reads TGTGCCAGCAGCTTAAAGAACACTGAAGCTTTCTTT. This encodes CASSLKNTEAFF.